This TCR beta chain was captured by sequencing in a study of blood T cell repertoires in COVID-19 (TCRdb year 2020). For the wider study: The collaborator samples originated in the United States, Italy and Spain and spanned the acute and convalescent phases of COVID-19. The prospective study material was composed of cDNA or gDNA derived from T cells, B-cell-depleted T cells, or PBMCs. Subjects who had been exposed to COVID-19, were actively infected with it, or had recovered from it provided the deeply sampled blood TCRbeta repertoires that made up the dataset. A freely available public database, intended as a resource for researchers studying the immune response to SARS-CoV-2, is where the repertoires were released. The samples were drawn from two sources: the first 160 participants of the ongoing ImmuneRACE study, and approximately 1,300 subjects contributed by 6 global collaborators. Sample metadata almost always included a de-identified subject ID, COVID-19 status, age in years and sex. HLA class I and class II types, where available, came from metadata supplied by the sample provider rather than from assay-based typing.

What the study reported, not specific to this receptor: The amount of clinical and demographic metadata varied by source and participant and was provided uncurated.

To note about this clone: Its antigen is still unknown. The sample holds no much larger clone one base away, and base qualities are not on file.

TCRbeta CDR3 regions were amplified from genomic DNA by means of the immunoSEQ Assay, a bias-controlled multiplex PCR. On the authors' methods: Within the assay, amplification of reference gene primers was used to estimate how many nucleated cells each sample contained. To quantify the absolute abundance of each unique TCRbeta CDR3 rearrangement, sequence reads were collapsed and filtered. For each sample, productive Simpson clonality was calculated as the square root of Simpson's diversity index across productive rearrangements. Held by TCRdb, this immuneACCESS table contains in-frame sequences only and omits some clones. Under half of the omission traces to an unresolved V gene where checked; the cause of the rest is unknown. The D gene and trimming were derived from the DNA, and the V and J assignments and clone size from that table. The table for this sample lists around 160,000 clones; roughly 90% of them were counted only once. Of the sample, roughly 3.1% is held by the ten largest clones.

Collaborating institutions collected whole blood in K2EDTA tubes following their own protocols. For TCRbeta analysis, collaborators shipped samples as frozen whole blood, isolated PBMCs, or DNA extracted from either of those sample types. Specimen: peripheral blood. The receptor was isolated from a man in his fifties or sixties with acute or convalescent COVID-19.

The CDR3 region: CASSILGGLGTGELFF. The nucleotide sequence reads as follows: TGTGCCAGTAGTATATTGGGGGGGCTGGGCACCGGGGAGCTGTTTTTT. The chain is assembled from TRBV19 and TRBJ2-2; D gene: possibly TRBD2, on 7 matching bases. V loses 2 bases of germline sequence and J loses 4 bases, and the interval between the two ends is 14 bases. CDR1 and CDR2, per the germline V gene (reference sequence), are LNHDA and SQIVND. The CDR3, cysteine through phenylalanine, is 16 amino acids long. Only CDR3 DNA is held: 48 bases, read in frame from base 1. When the CDR3 is completed using the reference TRBV19 and TRBJ2-2 genes on either side, the full variable domain is DGGITQSPKYLFRKEGQNVTLSCEQNLNHDAMYWYRQDPGQGLRLIYYSQIVNDFQKGDIAEGYSVSREKKESFPLTVTSAQKNPTAFYLCASSILGGLGTGELFFGEGSRLTVL.